The source of this TCR beta chain is a study of T cell repertoires in cytomegalovirus infection (dated by TCRdb to about 2019). As for the study more broadly: Recently identified HLA-C-restricted CMV epitopes, whose presentation resists viral immunomodulation, were targeted by peptide stimulations together with well-studied HLA-B-restricted epitopes. Donor HLA type was relevant to the analysis, as public TCR beta signatures indicated carriage of CMV infection together with the matching HLA type. Study-wide conclusions, independent of this receptor: In both this cohort and an independent cohort of over 350 donors, the cumulative frequency of public TCR beta family members distinguished carriers of CMV infection plus the relevant HLA type. The ex vivo response was dominated by HLA-C-restricted CMV-specific TCR beta clonotypes, which also provided the single most frequent clonotype in two of eight donors.

What this sample's treatment or condition label stands for: in vitro stimulation with specific CMV peptide epitopes to enrich CMV-specific T cells. Sequencing relied on an Illumina HiSeq 1500. TCRdb ran its own pipeline on the public reads, namely fastp trimming at Q25 and MiXCR clone calling, and kept in-frame beta chains. Merged by CDR3 protein, the rows form single entries marked with the most common genes and DNA. For this sample the table gives about 920,000 distinct CDR3 sequences, of which roughly 31% were detected only once. Around 15% of the sample rests with the top ten. This clonotype was seen repeatedly, ten times or more. What antigen it recognizes has not been identified. A read error may account for a junction end that differs from germline. Including the terminal cysteine and phenylalanine, the CDR3 comprises 12 residues. The kept DNA is CDR3 alone, 36 bases in frame from the first base. CDR1 SNHLY and CDR2 FYNNEI were looked up in the germline V gene.

This TCR derives from a human donor in good health (CMV status not recorded). Some clones in this sample may be carry-over from other donors' samples. Source: cultured CD8+ T cells from PBMCs, taken from culture after CMV antigen stimulation. This chain is built from TRBV2 and TRBJ1-1; the D gene assignment is ambiguous. The nucleotide sequence is given as TGTGCCAGTAGTGTGGTGAACACTGAAGCTTTCTTT. It encodes CASSVVNTEAFF.